The clone carrying this TCR beta chain was detected only a few times. The sample comes from a study of T cells after yellow fever vaccination. Looked up from germline, CDR1 is SGHRS and CDR2 is YFSETQ. CDR3 length equals 13 residues. J lost 8 bases, V lost 2 bases, and 6 bases had no gene match. TCRdb fed the 5' RACE reads into MiXCR, producing one record per CDR3 protein. Among roughly 500,000 distinct CDR3 sequences listed, about a fifth were seen once. The receptor comes from a man aged 25 to 45 who received the YFV17D yellow fever vaccine. The sample in question was PBMCs, obtained 15 days after the yellow fever booster vaccination. The V gene is TRBV5-1, the J gene TRBJ1-2, with TRBD1 identical over 7 bases. As DNA, the CDR3 is TGCGCCAGCAGCTTACGACAGGGTGGCGGCTACACCTTC. This translates into CASSLRQGGGYTF.